Only one count was recorded for the clone carrying this T cell receptor (beta chain). As yet, its antigen is unknown. Subsequent to a culture period of about nine days, CD4+ T cells were isolated. This sample is part of a study of vaccination effects on CD4 cells after COVID-19. CDR3 length: 16 residues. J lost 6 bases, V lost 1 base, and 9 bases had no gene match. From germline, CDR1 is LGHNA and CDR2 YNFKEQ. Data came from immunoSEQ multiplex PCR; TCRdb stores just in-frame clones and leaves some out. The sample includes tens of thousands of clones, roughly 76% of them seen just once. This chain joins TRBV4-2 and TRBJ2-1; TRBD2 agrees at 7 bases. The sequencing used CD4+ T cells from PBMCs cultured without peptide, collected before COVID-19 vaccination. The TCR was taken from a human donor who had a prior SARS-CoV-2 infection. CDR3: CASSQGGLADTNEQFF. CDR3 DNA: TGTGCCAGCAGCCAAGGAGGGCTAGCGGACACCAATGAGCAGTTCTTC.